These T cell receptor beta chains were read from a single sample in a study of tumor-infiltrating lymphocytes in primary liver carcinoma. In TCRdb, the multiplex PCR reads were re-called with MiXCR into one record per CDR3 protein. Among 310,000 or so distinct CDR3 sequences listed, 50% to 75% were seen once. The sequenced sample was peripheral blood. These receptors came from a woman in her thirties with primary liver carcinoma and hepatitis B virus infection. Both conserved end residues are part of each CDR3. D genes are given only for firm matches. Some rows have no size entry. The others give once, few or many, or a class for an expanded clone.

d_call,v_call,j_call,clone_size,cdr3_aa,cdr3_nt
TRBD1,TRBV6-2/TRBV6-3,TRBJ2-3,few,CASTFWDSSTDTQYF,TGTGCCAGCACTTTCTGGGACAGCTCCACAGATACGCAGTATTTT
TRBD2,TRBV28,TRBJ2-1,few,CASPLAGLYNEQFF,TGTGCCAGCCCACTAGCGGGTCTCTACAATGAGCAGTTCTTC
TRBD2,TRBV6-1,TRBJ2-3,few,CASSVSGGPDTQYF,TGTGCCAGCAGTGTATCGGGAGGGCCGGATACGCAGTATTTT
TRBD1,TRBV29-1,TRBJ2-1,many,CSVEGTGVYNEQFF,TGCAGCGTTGAAGGGACAGGGGTCTACAATGAGCAGTTCTTC
TRBD1,TRBV12-3/TRBV12-4,TRBJ1-1,.,CASSRQGRITTEAFF,TGTGCCAGCAGTCGACAGGGGAGAATAACCACTGAAGCTTTCTTT
TRBD2,TRBV5-5,TRBJ2-1,.,CASSLRASGANEQFF,TGTGCCAGCAGCTTGCGGGCTAGCGGGGCCAATGAGCAGTTCTTC
.,TRBV11-2,TRBJ2-7,.,CASSLSRNFYEQYF,TGTGCCAGCAGCCTAAGCAGGAACTTCTACGAGCAGTACTTC
.,TRBV4-3,TRBJ2-6,once,CASISINTGSGANVLTF,TGCGCCAGCATCTCTATTAATACAGGCTCTGGGGCCAACGTCCTGACTTTC
.,TRBV6-2/TRBV6-3,TRBJ1-5,.,CASSCVAGANQPQHF,TGTGCCAGCAGTTGCGTGGCAGGGGCGAACCAGCCCCAGCATTTT
.,TRBV29-1,TRBJ2-1,many,CSVVPTSYEQFF,TGCAGCGTTGTCCCGACTAGTTACGAGCAGTTCTTC
TRBD2,TRBV12-3/TRBV12-4,TRBJ2-7,many,CASSLKRDHEQYF,TGTGCCAGCAGTTTAAAGCGGGACCACGAGCAGTACTTC
TRBD2,TRBV29-1,TRBJ2-1,many,CSVTPLAGDYNEQFF,TGCAGCGTTACCCCCCTAGCGGGCGACTACAATGAGCAGTTCTTC
.,TRBV6-6,TRBJ1-1,.,CASSTSSQGKGEAFF,TGTGCCAGCAGTACCTCTTCGCAGGGAAAGGGTGAAGCTTTCTTT
TRBD2,TRBV13,TRBJ2-7,few,CASSLVQAGVSREQYF,TGTGCCAGCAGCTTAGTGCAAGCGGGAGTCTCCCGCGAGCAGTACTTC
.,TRBV7-8,TRBJ2-3,.,CASSFGHTDTHYF,TGTGCCAGCAGCTTCGGACACACAGATACGCACTATTTT
.,TRBV7-9,TRBJ2-7,many,CASGPEGYSYEQYF,TGTGCCAGCGGCCCCGAGGGATACTCCTACGAGCAGTACTTC
TRBD2,TRBV6-5,TRBJ2-7,.,CASCYEAGGPGEQYF,TGTGCCAGCTGTTACGAAGCGGGAGGGCCGGGCGAGCAGTACTTC
TRBD2,TRBV11-2,TRBJ2-7,many,CASSFTNSGSNEQYF,TGTGCCAGCAGCTTTACCAATAGCGGGAGTAACGAGCAGTACTTC
.,TRBV2,TRBJ2-5,once,CASSEFRRETQYF,TGTGCCAGCAGTGAATTTCGCCGGGAGACCCAGTACTTC
.,TRBV7-8,TRBJ2-5,.,CASSSRGPWETQYF,TGTGCCAGCAGCTCCCGGGGTCCATGGGAGACCCAGTACTTC
TRBD1,TRBV11-3,TRBJ2-7,.,CASSPPIPPAGTGAYEQYF,TGTGCCAGTAGCCCGCCAATTCCCCCTGCCGGGACAGGGGCCTACGAGCAGTACTTC
.,TRBV7-8,TRBJ2-1,.,CASSMDSFSYNEQFF,TGTGCCAGCAGCATGGACAGTTTCTCCTACAATGAGCAGTTCTTC
.,TRBV7-9,TRBJ2-5,.,CASSPPPTQYF,TGTGCCAGCAGCCCCCCTCCGACCCAGTACTTC
TRBD2,TRBV11-2,TRBJ2-1,once,CASDLGDWREGRGEQFF,TGTGCCAGCGACTTAGGGGACTGGCGGGAGGGCCGGGGTGAGCAGTTCTTC
TRBD2,TRBV7-9,TRBJ2-1,.,CASSLALTSGFNNEQFF,TGTGCCAGCAGCTTAGCGCTTACTAGCGGTTTCAACAATGAGCAGTTCTTC
.,TRBV5-1,TRBJ2-2,many,CASSLRSTGTGELFF,TGCGCCAGCAGCTTGAGGTCGACAGGCACCGGGGAGCTGTTTTTT
TRBD1,TRBV5-5,TRBJ2-7,.,CASSLSPGQVSYEQYF,TGTGCCAGCAGCCTATCGCCGGGACAGGTCTCCTACGAGCAGTACTTC
TRBD1,TRBV6-2/TRBV6-3,TRBJ2-1,few,CASRAPDRGLYNEQFF,TGTGCCAGCAGAGCACCCGACAGGGGCCTATACAATGAGCAGTTCTTC
.,TRBV2,TRBJ1-2,few,CASSEGMSQSYGYTF,TGTGCCAGCAGTGAGGGGATGTCGCAATCCTATGGCTACACCTTC
.,TRBV5-1,TRBJ2-1,.,CASSLGGESYYEQFF,TGCGCCAGCAGCTTGGGGGGCGAGAGTTACTATGAGCAGTTCTTC
TRBD1,TRBV6-5,TRBJ2-7,.,CASNYSHLWDRHSYEQYF,TGTGCCAGCAATTACTCCCATCTGTGGGACAGACACTCCTATGAGCAGTACTTC